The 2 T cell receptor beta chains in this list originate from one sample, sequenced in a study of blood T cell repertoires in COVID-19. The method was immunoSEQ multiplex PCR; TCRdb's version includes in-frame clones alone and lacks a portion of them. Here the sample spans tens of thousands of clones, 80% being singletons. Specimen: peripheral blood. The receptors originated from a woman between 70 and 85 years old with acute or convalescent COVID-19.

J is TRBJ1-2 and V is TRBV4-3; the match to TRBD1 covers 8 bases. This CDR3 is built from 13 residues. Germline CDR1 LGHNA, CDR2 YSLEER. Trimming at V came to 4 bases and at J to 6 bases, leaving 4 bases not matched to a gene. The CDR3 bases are TGCGCCAGCAGCCGTACAGGGGGGAATGGCTACACCTTC. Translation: CASSRTGGNGYTF.

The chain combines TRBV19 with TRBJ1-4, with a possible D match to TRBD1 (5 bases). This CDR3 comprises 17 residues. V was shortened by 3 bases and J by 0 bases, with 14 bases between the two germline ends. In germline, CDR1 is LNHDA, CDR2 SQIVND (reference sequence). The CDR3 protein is CASSIHSTGATNEKLFF. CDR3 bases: TGTGCCAGTAGTATTCACAGTACAGGTGCAACTAATGAAAAACTGTTTTTT.